This TCR beta chain was sequenced during a study of T cell repertoires in cytomegalovirus infection. This clonotype was seen a handful of times. Its specificity is unknown. Study-wide points: HLA-C-restricted CMV clonotypes gave the most frequent clonotype in two of eight donors. Cumulative frequency of public TCR beta families picked out carriers of CMV plus the relevant HLA.

Germline lookup yields CDR1 ENHRY and CDR2 SYGVKD. Trimming removed 5 bases from V and 4 bases from J; junction bases left unmatched: 9. CDR3 length: 15 amino acids. One entry per CDR3 protein, called by TCRdb with MiXCR from the reads. The sample includes around 300,000 distinct CDR3 sequences, roughly a fifth of them seen just once. The rearrangement links TRBV10-3 to TRBJ1-2; 8 nucleotides match TRBD1. The source of this sequence is a human donor in good health (CMV status not recorded). Some clones in this sample may be carry-over from other donors' samples. The source was cultured PBMCs, collected from culture after CMV antigen stimulation. The CDR3 region is CAISSIRGRFYGYTF. CDR3 coding DNA: TGTGCCATCAGTAGTATCAGGGGGCGCTTCTATGGCTACACCTTC.